These T cell receptor beta chains were read from a single sample in a study of T cells in Graves' hyperthyroidism and ophthalmopathy. One entry per CDR3 protein, called by TCRdb with MiXCR from the multiplex PCR reads. The sample yields 300,000 to 500,000 distinct CDR3 sequences, 14% to 15% seen once. Sequencing input: blood. These receptors all come from a woman aged 25 to 39 with Graves' hyperthyroidism. CDR3s include the opening cysteine and the closing phenylalanine or tryptophan. D genes are given only for firm matches. The size entry is marked missing in some rows and otherwise reads once, few, many or a size class.

v_gene,d_gene,j_gene,abundance,CDR3aa,CDR3nt
TRBV5-1,NA,TRBJ2-1,many,CASGTGGSRIDEQFF,TGCGCCAGCGGAACCGGGGGCTCTAGGATAGATGAGCAGTTCTTC
TRBV30,NA,TRBJ2-3,NA,CAWSVRRGAGTDTQYF,TGTGCCTGGAGTGTACGACGGGGGGCGGGAACAGATACGCAGTATTTT
TRBV25-1,TRBD1,TRBJ1-5,NA,CASRQTGANQPQHF,TGTGCCAGCAGACAAACAGGGGCCAATCAGCCCCAGCATTTT
TRBV28,NA,TRBJ2-7,NA,CASRDTTSYEQYF,TGTGCCAGCAGGGACACGACCTCCTACGAGCAGTACTTC
TRBV4-2,NA,TRBJ1-1,NA,CASSQDRGDNTEAFF,TGTGCCAGCAGCCAAGATCGGGGGGACAACACTGAAGCTTTCTTT
TRBV11-3,NA,TRBJ2-7,few,CASSLIYWAEYEQYF,TGTGCCAGCAGCTTAATCTACTGGGCTGAATACGAGCAGTACTTC
TRBV6-5,NA,TRBJ2-2,many,CASSYSQGAGELFF,TGTGCCAGCAGTTACTCCCAGGGTGCCGGGGAGCTGTTTTTT
TRBV24-1,TRBD1,TRBJ2-2,few,CATSDLGDRGNTGELFF,TGTGCCACCAGTGATTTGGGGGACAGGGGGAACACCGGGGAGCTGTTTTTT
TRBV4-1,TRBD1,TRBJ1-2,few,CASSQDRDSHGYTF,TGCGCCAGCAGCCAAGATCGGGACAGTCATGGCTACACCTTC
TRBV2,TRBD2,TRBJ2-1,many,CASGTSGSNEQFF,TGTGCCAGCGGGACTAGCGGGAGCAATGAGCAGTTCTTC
TRBV7-9,TRBD2,TRBJ2-1,NA,CASSLAGGVETQFF,TGTGCTAGCAGCCTAGCGGGAGGGGTAGAGACCCAGTTCTTC
TRBV12-3/TRBV12-4,NA,TRBJ2-7,many,CASSLAWGSEQYF,TGTGCCAGCAGTCTTGCGTGGGGGAGCGAGCAGTACTTC
TRBV5-1,NA,TRBJ2-5,few,CASSPSLRYQETQYF,TGCGCCAGCAGCCCCTCACTCAGGTACCAAGAGACCCAGTACTTC
TRBV18,TRBD1,TRBJ2-7,many,CASSPPGQGSYEQYF,TGTGCCAGCAGTCCACCGGGACAGGGGTCCTACGAGCAGTACTTC
TRBV28,NA,TRBJ2-5,many,CASSLGGQETQYF,TGTGCCAGCAGTTTAGGAGGGCAAGAGACCCAGTACTTC
TRBV10-3,NA,TRBJ2-2,NA,CAISVEAGELFF,TGTGCCATCAGTGTCGAGGCCGGGGAGCTGTTTTTT
TRBV3-1,TRBD1,TRBJ2-2,many,CASSQERLWTGVTGELFF,TGTGCCAGCAGCCAAGAGAGACTTTGGACAGGGGTCACCGGGGAGCTGTTTTTT
TRBV30,NA,TRBJ1-6,few,CAWSDGRPGGSPLHF,TGTGCCTGGAGTGACGGACGCCCTGGGGGTTCACCCCTCCACTTT
TRBV18,NA,TRBJ2-3,many,CASSQWFSDTQYF,TGTGCCAGCTCACAATGGTTCTCAGATACGCAGTATTTT
TRBV29-1,TRBD2,TRBJ2-7,many,CSVGNPGLGYEQYF,TGCAGCGTTGGCAACCCGGGACTAGGCTACGAGCAGTACTTC
TRBV5-1,NA,TRBJ2-5,many,CASSARQETQYF,TGCGCCAGCAGTGCGCGACAAGAGACCCAGTACTTC
TRBV6-5,TRBD2,TRBJ2-7,NA,CASSYDPSGNYEQYF,TGTGCCAGCAGTTACGATCCTAGCGGGAACTACGAGCAGTACTTC
TRBV6-1,TRBD1,TRBJ2-4,NA,CASRGQSKNIQYF,TGTGCCAGCAGGGGACAGTCAAAAAACATTCAGTACTTC
TRBV27,NA,TRBJ2-3,many,CAVTSITDTQYF,TGTGCCGTCACTAGCATCACAGATACGCAGTATTTT